Here is one T cell receptor beta chain with its context. The data are from a study of technical replicates of blood from four donors. The junction had 2 bases not matched to a gene; V was cut back by 5 bases and J by 4 bases. Per germline, CDR1 MNHEY and CDR2 SVGAGI. CDR3 size: 12 residues. The assay was immunoSEQ multiplex PCR, and TCRdb's table has in-frame clones only and misses some. The sample records about 80,000 clones, 94% being singletons. The receptor comes from a human donor in good health. The sample comprised T cells isolated from PBMCs. This chain links TRBV6-5 with TRBJ2-7; TRBD1 aligns across 7 bases. The CDR3 DNA reads as TGTGCCAGCAGTCGACAGGGATACGAGCAGTACTTC. It translates to CASSRQGYEQYF.